A single sample is the source of the 14 T cell receptor beta chains below, sequenced in a study of chemoradiotherapy in HPV16-positive cancers. Assay used: immunoSEQ multiplex PCR; TCRdb lists only in-frame clones, some missing. The table shows roughly 9,800 clones, with approximately 85% occurring only once. This sample comprised blood, obtained from a patient who underwent chemoradiotherapy. Source of these receptors: a human donor with HPV-associated anogenital cancer.

V gene TRBV6-1 combines with J gene TRBJ1-1; tentative D call: TRBD1 (5 bases). Germline V gives CDR1 MNHNS, CDR2 SASEGT. This CDR3 has 13 residues. V was trimmed by 6 bases and J by 4 bases, leaving 12 bases between them. The CDR3 sequence: CASSVEGSTEAFF. In DNA form, the CDR3 reads TGTGCCAGCAGCGTGGAGGGGTCCACTGAAGCTTTCTTT.

This chain links TRBV6-6 with TRBJ2-3; D might be TRBD1 (6 bases). The V gene's germline CDR1 is MNHNY and CDR2 SVGAGI (reference sequence). CDR3 size: 14 residues. V dropped 8 bases and J dropped 0 bases, with 12 bases sitting between them. CDR3 in amino acids: CASCRDKSTDTQYF. The CDR3 DNA is TGTGCCAGCTGCCGGGACAAAAGCACAGATACGCAGTATTTT.

The V and J genes are TRBV6-1 and TRBJ2-6; D unclear. V lost 8 bases to trimming and J lost 2 bases, with 13 bases between them. The length of the CDR3 is 15 residues. CDR1 is MNHNS, CDR2 SASEGT, per germline. The CDR3 DNA reads as TGTGCCAGCCTCACGGATGGCGCTGGGGCCAACGTCCTGACTTTC. Its translation is CASLTDGAGANVLTF.

This chain connects TRBV5-1 to TRBJ1-2, with D maybe TRBD1 (5 bases). This CDR3 spans 16 amino acids. V lost 0 bases and J 5 bases, leaving 17 bases between the germline ends. Germline-derived CDR1 and CDR2 are SGHRS and YFSETQ. The CDR3 here is CASSLGSTGGSYGYTF. The CDR3 nucleotides read TGCGCCAGCAGCTTGGGGTCAACAGGCGGTTCATATGGCTACACCTTC.

This chain uses TRBV5-1 with TRBJ2-3, with 9 bases identical to TRBD2. CDR3 length: 14 amino acids. With 6 bases clipped from V and 4 bases from J, the junction kept 6 bases outside the gene matches. Germline assignment: CDR1 SGHRS and CDR2 YFSETQ. The CDR3 nucleotides are TGCGCCAGCACCCCTCGCGGGGGGGCAGATACGCAGTATTTT. Translating gives CASTPRGGADTQYF. The whole variable domain, filled in from reference TRBV5-1 and TRBJ2-3, reads KAGVTQTPRYLIKTRGQQVTLSCSPISGHRSVSWYQQTPGQGLQFLFEYFSETQRNKGNFPGRFSGRQFSNSRSEMNVSTLELGDSALYLCASTPRGGADTQYFGPGTRLTVL.

The chain has TRBV29-1 and TRBJ2-7; D ambiguous. This CDR3 spans 15 amino acids. Trimming took 0 bases from V and 0 from J, leaving 12 bases between them. Per germline, CDR1 SQVTM and CDR2 ANQGSEA. Written as DNA, the CDR3 is TGCAGCGTTGAAGATCCCGAGCGAAGCTCCTACGAGCAGTACTTC. As protein: CSVEDPERSSYEQYF.

This clone was recorded a few times. CDR3 sequence: CASSSTNSPLHF. The CDR3 DNA is TGTGCCAGCAGCTCCACAAATTCACCCCTCCACTTT. The chain recombines TRBV9 with TRBJ1-6; D is ambiguous. Trimming cost V 4 bases and J 7 bases, with 6 bases left between them. This CDR3 has 12 amino acids. Germline V gene data show CDR1 as SGDLS and CDR2 as YYNGEE.

This chain links TRBV10-3 with TRBJ1-4; tentatively, D is TRBD1 (5 bases). Germline V CDR1 and CDR2: ENHRY, SYGVKD. Trimming shortened V by 10 bases and J by 4 bases, and 22 bases separated the two germline ends. There are 16 residues in the CDR3. DNA for the CDR3: TGTGCCACCGCCGCGGGCGCCTCGGGGGGTAATGAAAAACTGTTTTTT. Translating gives CATAAGASGGNEKLFF.

The CDR3 DNA follows: TGTGCCAGCAGCTTAGGGTCGAGAATGACCCAAGAGACCCAGTACTTC. Its translation is CASSLGSRMTQETQYF. The V and J genes are TRBV7-2 and TRBJ2-5; D not resolved. The V end was cut by 1 base, the J end by 1 base, with 13 bases between. The CDR3 runs 16 residues. The germline gives CDR1 SGHTA, CDR2 FQGNSA.

The J gene is TRBJ1-6, the V gene TRBV27; 8 nucleotides align to TRBD1. Losses at the gene ends were 7 bases for V and 5 bases for J; bases not matched to a gene: 7. The germline CDR1 and CDR2 sequences are MNHEY and SMNVEV (reference sequence). The CDR3 has 15 amino acids. CDR3 nucleotides: TGTGCCAGCACCCGGACAGGGAGAGATAATTCACCCCTCCACTTT. Residues: CASTRTGRDNSPLHF.

The chain carries TRBV18 and TRBJ1-5; unclear D gene. The length of the CDR3 is 13 residues. Germline CDR1 is KGHSH and CDR2 is LQKENI. V shed 7 bases and J shed 0 bases, with 7 bases lying between them. DNA for the CDR3: TGTGCCAGCTGCGCGGATAGCAATCAGCCCCAGCATTTT. This encodes CASCADSNQPQHF.

V is TRBV10-2 and J is TRBJ2-2; the match to TRBD2 covers 8 bases. The length of the CDR3 is 17 residues. The V segment lost 4 bases and the J segment 5 bases; nucleotides outside the gene matches: 12. The germline V gene encodes CDR1 WSHSY and CDR2 SAAADI. CDR3 residues: CASSVLGGGGRTGELFF. CDR3 sequence (DNA): TGCGCCAGCAGTGTTTTGGGAGGCGGGGGGAGGACCGGGGAGCTGTTTTTT.

The chain uses TRBV5-3 and TRBJ1-1; weak D call: TRBD1 (6 bases). TRBV5-3 is an ORF, and what it does is uncertain. V shed 3 bases and J shed 8 bases, with 11 bases lying between them. The CDR3 is 12 residues long. The CDR3 sequence is CARSSWTAEAFF. CDR3 in DNA: TGTGCCAGAAGCTCCTGGACAGCAGAAGCTTTCTTT.

V is TRBV10-3 and J is TRBJ1-2; 8 bases are shared with TRBD1. Germline V lookup: CDR1 ENHRY, CDR2 SYGVKD. Germline trimming cut 3 bases from V and 6 bases from J; bases unmatched to any gene: 6. The CDR3 has 14 residues. CDR3 DNA: TGTGCCATCAGTGACCGGACAGGGTTAGATGGCTACACCTTC. It specifies CAISDRTGLDGYTF.